Following are 19 T cell receptor beta chains from one sample sequenced in a study of shared clonotypes between healthy human individuals. The naive CD8 population came from CD45RO-negative cells selected for CCR7, without terminally differentiated effector memory CD45RA+ cells. The protocol was immunoSEQ multiplex PCR, while the TCRdb copy is restricted to in-frame clones and leaves out a portion. The sample has approximately 740,000 clones, around 93% seen once; the top ten hold around 24%. Sample: naive CD8+ T cells sorted from blood. The receptors originated from a man aged 30 to 45 in good health.

This clone has only one observation. This same CDR3 is encoded by further DNA sequences in the sample. The rearrangement links TRBV19 to TRBJ2-7, with D maybe TRBD1 (6 bases). The CDR3 is made up of 14 amino acids. From germline, CDR1 is LNHDA and CDR2 SQIVND (reference sequence). V was clipped by 3 bases and J by 0 bases, with 9 bases between them. DNA for the CDR3: TGTGCCAGTAGTATGACAGGTTCCTCCTACGAGCAGTACTTC. Translating gives CASSMTGSSYEQYF.

The chain uses TRBV4-1 and TRBJ2-1; TRBD2 matches 9 bases. Germline V gene lookup returns CDR1 MGHRA and CDR2 YSYEKL. Trimming at V came to 0 bases and at J to 4 bases, leaving 10 bases not matched to a gene. The CDR3 is made up of 18 amino acids. The CDR3 is CASSQEGSGSLRYNEQFF. CDR3 DNA sequence: TGCGCCAGCAGCCAAGAGGGTAGCGGGAGTCTCCGGTACAATGAGCAGTTCTTC.

The CDR3: CASSGGDRIIYEQYF. DNA for the CDR3: TGCGCCAGCAGTGGGGGGGACAGGATTATATACGAGCAGTACTTC. V and J are TRBV10-2 and TRBJ2-7; TRBD1 aligns across 8 bases. J was trimmed by 4 bases and V by 4 bases; bases with no gene match: 9. From germline, CDR1 is WSHSY and CDR2 SAAADI. The CDR3 consists of 15 residues.

For this clone: This same CDR3 is encoded by further DNA sequences in the sample. The chain employs TRBV7-9 and TRBJ2-1, with D possibly matching TRBD1 (6 bases). This CDR3 is 16 amino acids long. Germline V gene lookup returns CDR1 SEHNR and CDR2 FQNEAQ (reference sequence). Trimming took off 5 bases at V and 0 bases at J, with 14 bases between the two ends. The CDR3 reads CASSPPTGSSYNEQFF. The CDR3 DNA is TGTGCCAGCAGCCCCCCGACAGGAAGCTCCTACAATGAGCAGTTCTTC.

This clone was counted between two and nine times. The rearrangement uses TRBV11-2 and TRBJ1-2; D not certain. Trimming stripped 5 bases from V and 4 bases from J, with 11 bases between. Germline V gene data show CDR1 as SGHAT and CDR2 as FQNNGV. The CDR3 contains 13 residues. The CDR3: CASSPLGVYGYTF. The CDR3 DNA reads TGTGCCAGCAGCCCCCTCGGGGTCTATGGCTACACCTTC.

Here the CDR3 reads CASSPTGGYSNEQFF. The CDR3 nucleotides are TGTGCCAGCAGCCCTACAGGGGGGTACAGCAATGAGCAGTTCTTC. The chain employs TRBV7-9 and TRBJ2-1; 8 bases match TRBD1. CDR1 is SEHNR and CDR2 is FQNEAQ in the germline V gene (reference sequence). The CDR3 has 15 residues. Trimming took 5 bases from V and 6 from J; bases not matched to a gene: 9.

The rearrangement uses TRBV7-9 and TRBJ2-3; D unclear. The CDR3 spans 13 residues. In germline, CDR1 is SEHNR, CDR2 FQNEAQ (reference sequence). The V end was cut by 4 bases, the J end by 2 bases, with 7 bases between. The DNA of the CDR3 is TGTGCCAGCAGCTCACCCACCACAGATACGCAGTATTTT. This translates into CASSSPTTDTQYF.

This chain connects TRBV28 to TRBJ1-2; D remains unclear. Trimming stripped 5 bases from V and 4 bases from J, with 8 bases between. Germline V gene sequence: CDR1 MDHEN, CDR2 SYDVKM. The CDR3 runs to 12 residues. The CDR3 coding sequence is TGTGCCAGCAGTCGGGAGAGCTATGGCTACACCTTC. Its translation is CASSRESYGYTF.

This clone was seen a single time. The chain combines TRBV2 with TRBJ2-7, with TRBD2 identical over 14 bases. The trim removed 5 bases at V and 7 bases at J, leaving 10 bases unmatched. The germline V gene has CDR1 SNHLY and CDR2 FYNNEI. The CDR3 consists of 16 residues. CDR3 in amino acids: CASSIGGTSGRWEQYF. For the CDR3, the DNA is TGTGCCAGCAGTATTGGAGGGACTAGCGGGAGATGGGAGCAGTACTTC.

The rearrangement links TRBV28 to TRBJ1-5, with 7 nucleotides matching TRBD1. Trimming took 6 bases from V and 2 from J; bases not matched to a gene: 7. CDR3 size: 15 residues. The germline CDR1 and CDR2 sequences are MDHEN and SYDVKM. In DNA, the CDR3 is TGTGCCAGCAGCCCGACAGGGAAGGGCAATCAGCCCCAGCATTTT. As protein: CASSPTGKGNQPQHF.

The V and J genes are TRBV19 and TRBJ2-1; 11 bases line up with TRBD2. The CDR3 loop spans 14 amino acids. The J segment lost 7 bases and the V segment lost 6 bases, leaving 5 bases of the junction unmatched. The germline gives CDR1 LNHDA, CDR2 SQIVND (reference sequence). CDR3 sequence: CASRLTSGMNEQFF. CDR3 nucleotide sequence: TGTGCCAGTAGGCTGACTAGCGGGATGAATGAGCAGTTCTTC.

Here the CDR3 reads CASGRAREQYF. The DNA for the CDR3 is TGTGCCAGCGGGAGGGCTCGGGAGCAGTACTTC. The gene calls are TRBV9 and TRBJ2-7, with 7 bases matching TRBD2. Per the germline V gene, CDR1 is SGDLS and CDR2 is YYNGEE. V was pared by 7 bases and J by 7 bases, with 5 bases of the junction left unmatched. The CDR3 is 11 residues long.

With regard to this clone: A read error is likely here: a far larger clone is one base away. Within the sample, other DNA sequences also encode this same CDR3. The chain joins TRBV7-9 to TRBJ2-7; D is uncertain. V lost 2 bases and J lost 3, with 2 bases in between. The CDR3 spans 11 residues. Germline loops: CDR1 SEHNR, CDR2 FQNEAQ (reference sequence). CDR3 amino acids: CASSLFYEQYF. The CDR3 region has the DNA TGTGCCAGCAGCTTATTCTACGAGCAGTACTTC.

The chain has TRBV11-2 and TRBJ2-7, with a possible D match to TRBD2 (5 bases). This CDR3 region has 13 residues. Germline V gene sequence: CDR1 SGHAT, CDR2 FQNNGV. Trimming shortened V by 3 bases and J by 3 bases, and 9 bases separated the two germline ends. CDR3 nucleotides: TGTGCCAGCAGCTTGCCTAGCAGCTACGAGCAGTACTTC. Its translation is CASSLPSSYEQYF.

This clone was found once. The gene calls are TRBV27 and TRBJ2-7, with D possibly TRBD2 on 5 matching bases. Trimming took off 5 bases at V and 0 bases at J, with 17 bases between the two ends. CDR3 length equals 16 residues. Germline loops: CDR1 MNHEY, CDR2 SMNVEV (reference sequence). CDR3 coding DNA: TGTGCCAGCAGTCCCTCCTCAGCGGAGCTCTCCTACGAGCAGTACTTC. Protein: CASSPSSAELSYEQYF.

V is TRBV10-2 and J is TRBJ1-4; 7 bases align to TRBD1. The V segment lost 5 bases and the J segment 8 bases; nucleotides outside the gene matches: 5. The CDR3 has 13 residues. Germline CDR1 WSHSY, CDR2 SAAADI. This CDR3 is CASSNRGGEKLFF. CDR3 DNA: TGCGCCAGCAGTAACAGGGGTGGCGAAAAACTGTTTTTT.

V and J are TRBV7-2 and TRBJ1-1; 9 nucleotides align to TRBD1. The CDR3 sequence is 13 residues long. V was clipped by 5 bases and J by 6 bases; unmatched bases: 4. From germline, CDR1 is SGHTA and CDR2 FQGNSA. CDR3 nucleotide sequence: TGTGCCAGCAGCCAACAGGGGGCGTCTGAAGCTTTCTTT. Translation gives CASSQQGASEAFF. Full variable domain (outside the CDR3, taken from reference TRBV7-2 and TRBJ1-1): GAGVSQSPSNKVTEKGKDVELRCDPISGHTALYWYRQSLGQGLEFLIYFQGNSAPDKSGLPSDRFSAERTGGSVSTLTIQRTQQEDSAVYLCASSQQGASEAFFGQGTRLTVV.

The chain has TRBV6-1 and TRBJ2-7; 8 bases line up with TRBD2. Germline V gene sequence: CDR1 MNHNS, CDR2 SASEGT. CDR3 size: 14 residues. Trimming cost V 5 bases and J 0 bases; bases outside gene matches: 3. CDR3 region: CASSLSGSSYEQYF. DNA for the CDR3: TGTGCCAGCAGTCTGAGCGGGAGCTCCTACGAGCAGTACTTC.

J is TRBJ2-7 and V is TRBV4-1; tentatively, D is TRBD2 (5 bases). Germline CDR1 is MGHRA and CDR2 is YSYEKL. The CDR3 runs to 14 residues. The ends were cut back, 3 bases at V and 2 bases at J, with 11 bases in the middle. The DNA for the CDR3 is TGCGCCAGCAGCCATTACAGCGGAGCCTACGAGCAGTACTTC. Amino acids: CASSHYSGAYEQYF.